This T cell receptor beta chain is from a study of T cell repertoires in cytomegalovirus infection. Study summary: Both a matching HLA type and CMV infection were indicated by public TCR beta signatures. The study's findings and limits: People with CMV and the relevant HLA were identified by cumulative public TCR beta family frequency. Predominance within the ex vivo response was attributable to HLA-C-restricted CMV-specific TCR beta clonotypes.

TCRdb re-analysed the reads in MiXCR, keeping a single row per CDR3 protein. The sample consists of 200,000 to 300,000 distinct CDR3 sequences, approximately 9% of them appearing once. Comment on this clonotype: Its antigen is unidentified.

In germline, CDR1 is MNHEY, CDR2 SMNVEV (reference sequence). V lost 0 bases and J 6 bases, leaving 7 bases between the germline ends. The CDR3 is 13 residues long. Sequenced sample: PBMCs. This chain links TRBV27 with TRBJ2-3; no clear D gene. This TCR was sampled from a human donor in good health (CMV status not recorded). Some clones in this sample may be carry-over from other donors' samples. CDR3 in amino acids: CASSLSNRDTQYF. The CDR3 DNA sequence: TGTGCCAGCAGTTTATCGAACCGCGATACGCAGTATTTT.